The 24 T cell receptor beta chains below come from one sample, sequenced in a study of cytomegalovirus exposure and HLA in healthy donors. 13 Jbeta primers and 60 Vbeta primers were used for the PCR. The table came from immunoSEQ multiplex PCR; TCRdb's copy has only in-frame clones and leaves some out. The table has 200,000 to 250,000 clones, roughly 80% seen once; the top ten hold less than 4.5%. The sample taken for sequencing was PBMCs. These receptors originate from a male donor in good health and CMV-seronegative.

The V call is TRBV6-1, the J call TRBJ1-1, with D uncertain. V was clipped by 5 bases and J by 0 bases, with 10 bases between them. The CDR3 runs to 14 residues. The germline gives CDR1 MNHNS, CDR2 SASEGT. The CDR3 DNA sequence: TGTGCCAGCAGTTTCAGCGGGATGAACACTGAAGCTTTCTTT. Residues: CASSFSGMNTEAFF.

V gene TRBV2 combines with J gene TRBJ2-5, with D possibly TRBD1 on 5 matching bases. CDR1 is SNHLY, CDR2 FYNNEI, per germline. Between the trimmed V and J ends, which lost 7 bases and 6 bases, there was a span of 15 bases. This CDR3 spans 13 amino acids. The CDR3 DNA is TGTGCCAGCAAGGGCTTACCAGGGCAGACCCAGTACTTC. Protein sequence: CASKGLPGQTQYF.

The chain couples TRBV6-5 to TRBJ2-1, with D possibly matching TRBD1 (6 bases). The length of the CDR3 is 15 residues. Germline V gene data show CDR1 as MNHEY and CDR2 as SVGAGI. The V end lost 3 bases, the J end lost 3 bases, and 12 bases lay between the germline ends. The CDR3, as DNA: TGTGCCAGCAGTTATGTCCCCAGGGGCTACAATGAGCAGTTCTTC. Amino acids: CASSYVPRGYNEQFF.

This chain links TRBV5-5 with TRBJ2-6; D not certain. The V and J ends lost 6 bases and 4 bases respectively, with 14 bases between them. Germline assignment: CDR1 SGHKS and CDR2 YYEKEE (reference sequence). This CDR3 comprises 15 residues. CDR3 DNA: TGTGCCAGCACCAACAACGTTGCCGGGGCCAACGTCCTGACTTTC. Its protein product is CASTNNVAGANVLTF.

For the CDR3, the DNA is TGTGCCACTACCGAACCGGGTCTATCCTACGAGCAGTACTTC. Translating gives CATTEPGLSYEQYF. V usage is TRBV10-3 and J usage is TRBJ2-7, with D uncertain. The CDR3 is 14 residues long. Trimming stripped 10 bases from V and 1 base from J, with 17 bases between. Germline CDR1 is ENHRY and CDR2 is SYGVKD.

On this clone itself: In the same sample, other DNA sequences code for this CDR3. CDR3: CASSIGGSNTEAFF. CDR3 bases: TGTGCCAGTAGTATCGGGGGGTCGAACACTGAAGCTTTCTTT. The rearrangement joins TRBV19 to TRBJ1-1, with a weak D call TRBD1 (5 bases). The V gene lost 3 bases and the J gene lost 1 base, with 9 bases spanning the gap. The CDR3 totals 14 residues. Per the germline V gene, CDR1 is LNHDA and CDR2 is SQIVND (reference sequence).

The chain carries TRBV18 and TRBJ1-5; D ambiguous. With 4 bases removed from V and 0 bases from J, the gap between germline ends came to 13 bases. Germline CDR1 is KGHSH and CDR2 is LQKENI. The CDR3 is made up of 16 amino acids. The CDR3 DNA is TGTGCCAGCTCACTGCTAACGGGAGTTAGCAATCAGCCCCAGCATTTT. It translates to CASSLLTGVSNQPQHF.

CDR3 sequence (DNA): TGCGCCAGCAGCCCTGGGGGGGCCAACACCGGGGAGCTGTTTTTT. Translation: CASSPGGANTGELFF. The J gene is TRBJ2-2, the V gene TRBV5-1; tentatively, D is TRBD2 (7 bases). Trimming cost V 4 bases and J 2 bases, with 12 bases left between them. Germline-derived CDR1 and CDR2 are SGHRS and YFSETQ. The CDR3 is made up of 15 amino acids.

The chain couples TRBV27 to TRBJ1-2, with D hard to call. This CDR3 contains 14 residues. Germline values: CDR1 MNHEY, CDR2 SMNVEV (reference sequence). V lost 2 bases to trimming and J lost 7 bases, with 14 bases between them. The DNA of the CDR3 is TGTGCCAGCAGTTTAGGCCAGGACCGGGGTGGCTACACCTTC. It is translated as CASSLGQDRGGYTF.

The chain combines TRBV19 with TRBJ1-3; TRBD1 agrees at 7 bases. The V gene's germline CDR1 is LNHDA and CDR2 SQIVND (reference sequence). The CDR3 has 16 residues. V gave up 4 bases and J gave up 4 bases; unmatched junction bases: 10. The CDR3 nucleotides read TGTGCCAGTAGTACACTGCCGGGACAGACGGGAAACACCATATATTTT. It yields the protein CASSTLPGQTGNTIYF. The full variable domain, completed using reference TRBV19 and TRBJ1-3, is DGGITQSPKYLFRKEGQNVTLSCEQNLNHDAMYWYRQDPGQGLRLIYYSQIVNDFQKGDIAEGYSVSREKKESFPLTVTSAQKNPTAFYLCASSTLPGQTGNTIYFGEGSWLTVV.

The J gene is TRBJ2-2, the V gene TRBV2; 8 positions agree with TRBD2. The CDR3 is 14 residues long. Germline V CDR1 and CDR2: SNHLY, FYNNEI. V shed 9 bases, J shed 5 bases, and the junction held 8 bases outside the gene matches. CDR3 nucleotide sequence: TGTGCCAGACGAAGGTCGGGAGGGACCGGGGAGCTGTTTTTT. It is translated as CARRRSGGTGELFF.

The rearrangement uses TRBV27 and TRBJ2-7; D remains unclear. The V end lost 2 bases, the J end lost 4 bases, and 9 bases lay between the germline ends. Germline V gene sequence: CDR1 MNHEY, CDR2 SMNVEV (reference sequence). This CDR3 is 13 amino acids long. CDR3 nucleotide sequence: TGTGCCAGCAGTTTACAGAGGCAATACGAGCAGTACTTC. It specifies CASSLQRQYEQYF.

The table lists this clone with a few counts. The chain carries TRBV14 and TRBJ1-1; 10 bases line up with TRBD1. CDR3 length: 14 residues. Germline values: CDR1 SGHDN, CDR2 FVKESK. J was trimmed by 5 bases and V by 5 bases; bases with no gene match: 5. The CDR3 DNA reads as TGTGCCAGCAGCGTCGGACAGGGGGTGACTGAAGCTTTCTTT. Its protein is CASSVGQGVTEAFF. Based on the CDR3 plus reference TRBV14 and TRBJ1-1, the full variable domain is EAGVTQFPSHSVIEKGQTVTLRCDPISGHDNLYWYRRVMGKEIKFLLHFVKESKQDESGMPNNRFLAERTGGTYSTLKVQPAELEDSGVYFCASSVGQGVTEAFFGQGTRLTVV.

This clone was seen a few times. This chain links TRBV28 with TRBJ2-3, with 8 bases that match TRBD1. The germline CDR1 and CDR2 sequences are MDHEN and SYDVKM. CDR3 size: 15 residues. V lost 5 bases to trimming and J lost 3 bases; unmatched junction nucleotides: 7. The CDR3 DNA reads as TGTGCCAGCAGTATGCGGACAGGGAGGACAGATACGCAGTATTTT. As protein: CASSMRTGRTDTQYF.

This rearrangement joins TRBV5-1 to TRBJ1-3; D not certain. Germline CDR1 reads SGHRS; CDR2 reads YFSETQ. This CDR3 has 14 residues. Trimming removed 5 bases at V and 4 bases at J, with 13 bases between. In nucleotides, the CDR3 is TGCGCCAGCAGATTAGAAAGCTCCGGAAACACCATATATTTT. This sequence encodes CASRLESSGNTIYF.

V usage is TRBV9 and J usage is TRBJ2-7, with 10 bases identical to TRBD2. Looked up from germline, CDR1 is SGDLS and CDR2 is YYNGEE. The CDR3 has 14 residues. J gave up 6 bases and V 0 bases, and 3 bases lay outside the gene matches. Written as DNA, the CDR3 is TGTGCCAGCAGCGTAGGGCTAGCGGGAGCCGAGCAGTACTTC. This encodes CASSVGLAGAEQYF.

The V call is TRBV10-2, the J call TRBJ2-7; 14 nucleotides align to TRBD2. The CDR3 is 16 amino acids. In germline, CDR1 is WSHSY, CDR2 SAAADI. Trimming cost V 0 bases and J 4 bases; bases outside gene matches: 2. The CDR3 spells CASSESWTSGRYEQYF. CDR3 DNA sequence: TGCGCCAGCAGTGAGTCTTGGACTAGCGGGAGGTACGAGCAGTACTTC.

The chain has TRBV6-1 and TRBJ1-1; 8 positions match TRBD1. Germline values: CDR1 MNHNS, CDR2 SASEGT. This CDR3 has 13 residues. V lost 7 bases to trimming and J lost 4 bases; unmatched junction nucleotides: 5. CDR3 sequence: CASNSDRGTEAFF. The CDR3 nucleotides are TGTGCCAGCAACTCCGACAGGGGCACTGAAGCTTTCTTT.

Turning to this clone: Other DNA sequences of this sample code for an identical CDR3. This chain links TRBV6-5 with TRBJ1-1; 10 positions match TRBD1. Per the germline V gene, CDR1 is MNHEY and CDR2 is SVGAGI. CDR3 length: 13 amino acids. Trimming cost V 4 bases and J 4 bases; bases outside gene matches: 0. This CDR3 is CASSWTGGTEAFF. DNA of the CDR3: TGTGCCAGCAGTTGGACAGGGGGCACTGAAGCTTTCTTT.

The rearrangement links TRBV5-1 to TRBJ1-5, with 7 bases lining up with TRBD1. V gave up 0 bases and J gave up 3 bases; unmatched junction bases: 3. The CDR3 has 15 amino acids. Germline V gene lookup returns CDR1 SGHRS and CDR2 YFSETQ. CDR3 loop: CASSLGDSNNQPQHF. CDR3 DNA: TGCGCCAGCAGCTTGGGGGACAGTAACAATCAGCCCCAGCATTTT.

This chain joins TRBV20-1 and TRBJ2-3; 7 positions match TRBD2. CDR3 size: 11 residues. Germline V lookup: CDR1 DFQATT, CDR2 SNEGSKA (reference sequence). V shed 8 bases, J shed 6 bases, and the junction held 5 bases outside the gene matches. The CDR3 reads CSSGKRDTQYF. The CDR3 DNA reads TGCAGTAGCGGGAAGCGGGATACGCAGTATTTT.

The V call is TRBV5-1, the J call TRBJ1-2; 11 nucleotides match TRBD1. In germline, CDR1 is SGHRS, CDR2 YFSETQ. Unmatched junction bases numbered 8, after V lost 0 bases and J lost 7 bases. CDR3 length equals 16 residues. CDR3 in amino acids: CASSLDGQGATPGYTF. CDR3 DNA sequence: TGCGCCAGCAGCTTGGACGGACAGGGGGCTACCCCTGGCTACACCTTC.

V and J are TRBV9 and TRBJ2-1; TRBD2 is a possible D gene (6 bases). Germline V gives CDR1 SGDLS, CDR2 YYNGEE. There are 16 residues in the CDR3. Trimming took off 3 bases at V and 3 bases at J, with 16 bases between the two ends. CDR3 sequence reads: CASSGRPGSFYNEQFF. The DNA for the CDR3 is TGTGCCAGCAGCGGCCGCCCCGGGAGTTTCTACAATGAGCAGTTCTTC.

The rearrangement joins TRBV6-6 to TRBJ1-2; tentatively, D is TRBD1 (5 bases). Germline CDR1 reads MNHNY; CDR2 reads SVGAGI (reference sequence). The CDR3 runs 13 residues. Trimming pared 6 bases from V and 4 bases from J, leaving 12 bases between. The CDR3, as DNA: TGTGCCAGCAGCCTTAAGGGGCTCTATGGCTACACCTTC. It yields the protein CASSLKGLYGYTF.